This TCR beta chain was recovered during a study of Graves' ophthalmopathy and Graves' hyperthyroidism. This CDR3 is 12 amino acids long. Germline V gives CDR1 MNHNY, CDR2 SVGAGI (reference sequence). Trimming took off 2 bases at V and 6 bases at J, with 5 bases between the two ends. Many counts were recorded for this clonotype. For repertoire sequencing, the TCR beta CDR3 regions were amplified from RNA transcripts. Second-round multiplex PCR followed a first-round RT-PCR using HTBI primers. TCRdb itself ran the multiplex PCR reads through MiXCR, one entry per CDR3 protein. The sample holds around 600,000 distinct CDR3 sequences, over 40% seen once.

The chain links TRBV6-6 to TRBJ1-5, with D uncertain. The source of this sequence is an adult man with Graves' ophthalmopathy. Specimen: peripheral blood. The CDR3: CASSYETQPQHF. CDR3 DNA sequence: TGTGCCAGCAGTTACGAGACTCAGCCCCAGCATTTT.